This T cell receptor beta chain stems from a study of blood T cell repertoires in COVID-19. Study overall: Donors in the United States, Italy and Spain gave samples during acute or convalescent COVID-19. Sources were T cells, B-cell-depleted T cells, or PBMCs; the material itself was cDNA or gDNA.

As originally analysed: Scientists estimated how many nucleated cells there were by amplifying reference gene primers. Generated by immunoSEQ multiplex PCR, the TCRdb table keeps only in-frame clones and is missing some. The V and J calls and clone size come from that table; D and trimming were worked out from the DNA. The repertoire holds tens of thousands of clones, approximately 80% seen once, with 7% to 8.5% in the top ten. From germline, CDR1 is GTSNPN and CDR2 SVGIG (reference sequence). CDR3 length equals 14 residues. Trimming at V came to 2 bases and at J to 5 bases, leaving 7 bases not matched to a gene.

The sample was peripheral blood. The clonotype originates from a woman in her fifties or sixties with acute or convalescent COVID-19. V is TRBV30 and J is TRBJ1-1; TRBD1 matches at 8 bases. The CDR3 sequence is CAWSRQGRGTEAFF. CDR3 sequence (DNA): TGTGCCTGGAGTCGACAGGGGCGGGGTACTGAAGCTTTCTTT. Filled out from reference TRBV30 and TRBJ1-1, the complete variable domain reads SQTIHQWPATLVQPVGSPLSLECTVEGTSNPNLYWYRQAAGRGLQLLFYSVGIGQISSEVPQNLSASRPQDRQFILSSKKLLLSDSGFYLCAWSRQGRGTEAFFGQGTRLTVV.